This entry lists 12 T cell receptor beta chains sequenced from one sample in a study of neoadjuvant anti-PD-1 for oral cavity cancer. Using immunoSEQ multiplex PCR, the repertoire was profiled, and TCRdb retains in-frame clones only, with some absent. Of about 14,000 clones in the sample, 55% to 75% were seen once. The time point denotes: after neoadjuvant nivolumab, at surgical resection. The material was PBMCs, obtained after nivolumab (anti-PD-1) treatment. Receptor source: a person between 40 and 80 years old with oral cavity squamous cell carcinoma.

CDR3 loop: CASSFEDNQPQHF. The CDR3 region has the DNA TGTGCCAGCAGCTTTGAGGACAATCAGCCCCAGCATTTT. The rearrangement links TRBV11-2 to TRBJ1-5; D is unresolved. Deletions cut 3 bases from V and 3 bases from J, with 6 bases between. This CDR3 is built from 13 residues. Per the germline V gene, CDR1 is SGHAT and CDR2 is FQNNGV.

The table lists this clone with a count of one. The chain uses TRBV30 and TRBJ1-1, with unresolved D. Germline V CDR1 and CDR2: GTSNPN, SVGIG (reference sequence). V was shortened by 0 bases and J by 11 bases, with 13 bases between the two germline ends. The CDR3 has 12 amino acids. Here the CDR3 reads CAWSVTQREAFF. CDR3 nucleotide sequence: TGTGCCTGGAGTGTAACTCAGAGAGAGGCTTTCTTT.

The V gene is TRBV10-3, the J gene TRBJ2-7; 8 bases fit TRBD1. Trimming cost V 3 bases and J 2 bases; bases outside gene matches: 3. Germline V gives CDR1 ENHRY, CDR2 SYGVKD. The CDR3 runs to 14 residues. The CDR3, as DNA: TGTGCCATCAGTGACCGACAGGGGCCCTACGAGCAGTACTTC. Encoded protein: CAISDRQGPYEQYF.

This clone appeared a few times. The chain uses TRBV9 and TRBJ1-1; no clear D. The CDR3 is 13 amino acids. V was clipped by 0 bases and J by 1 base, with 4 bases between them. The germline V gene encodes CDR1 SGDLS and CDR2 YYNGEE. CDR3 coding DNA: TGTGCCAGCAGCGTAGGGGAGAACACTGAAGCTTTCTTT. Translating it yields CASSVGENTEAFF.

There are a few counts of this clone. This chain connects TRBV27 to TRBJ1-4; the D is unclear. Germline V gene sequence: CDR1 MNHEY, CDR2 SMNVEV (reference sequence). CDR3 size: 15 residues. Trimming took off 3 bases at V and 4 bases at J, with 12 bases between the two ends. CDR3 sequence reads: CASSFQSGSNEKLFF. In nucleotides, the CDR3 is TGTGCCAGCAGTTTTCAATCGGGCAGTAATGAAAAACTGTTTTTT.

This clone has just a few counts. This sequence joins TRBV19 and TRBJ1-5; D gene ambiguous. Trimming left V 8 bases short and J 4 bases short, with 3 bases between. The CDR3 covers 10 residues. In germline, CDR1 is LNHDA, CDR2 SQIVND (reference sequence). The CDR3 is CASLNQPQHF. The DNA for the CDR3 is TGTGCCAGTCTAAATCAGCCCCAGCATTTT.

The chain links TRBV7-9 to TRBJ2-7; TRBD2 agrees at 12 bases. The V and J ends lost 5 bases and 5 bases, in that order; junction bases with no gene match: 13. This CDR3 is 17 amino acids long. Looked up from germline, CDR1 is SEHNR and CDR2 is FQNEAQ (reference sequence). The CDR3 DNA follows: TGTGCCAGCAGCCTGGACGGCACTAGCGGGAGGACCGACGAGCAGTACTTC. The encoded protein is CASSLDGTSGRTDEQYF.

The chain recombines TRBV2 with TRBJ2-1; 7 bases match TRBD2. Germline assignment: CDR1 SNHLY and CDR2 FYNNEI. The CDR3 totals 12 residues. Germline trimming cut 4 bases from V and 8 bases from J; bases unmatched to any gene: 2. CDR3 protein: CASSVSGYEQFF. As DNA, the CDR3 is TGTGCCAGCAGTGTTAGCGGGTATGAGCAGTTCTTC. Filled out from reference TRBV2 and TRBJ2-1, the complete variable domain reads EPEVTQTPSHQVTQMGQEVILRCVPISNHLYFYWYRQILGQKVEFLVSFYNNEISEKSEIFDDQFSVERPDGSNFTLKIRSTKLEDSAMYFCASSVSGYEQFFGPGTRLTVL.

The chain carries TRBV19 and TRBJ1-1; no clear D. The CDR3 is made up of 11 amino acids. Between the trimmed V and J ends, which lost 3 bases and 4 bases, there was a span of 3 bases. CDR1 is LNHDA and CDR2 is SQIVND in the germline V gene (reference sequence). CDR3 sequence reads: CASSIFTEAFF. CDR3 sequence (DNA): TGTGCCAGTAGTATCTTCACTGAAGCTTTCTTT.

The chain couples TRBV5-6 to TRBJ2-3, with TRBD1 matching over 7 bases. The CDR3 loop spans 13 amino acids. Unmatched junction bases numbered 5, after V lost 4 bases and J lost 6 bases. The germline V gene has CDR1 SGHDT and CDR2 YYEEEE. DNA for the CDR3: TGTGCCAGCAGCCCCGGGACAGAGGATACGCAGTATTTT. This translates into CASSPGTEDTQYF.

The chain's CDR3 is CASSQASPPDTQYF. CDR3 nucleotides: TGCGCCAGCAGCCAAGCTAGCCCCCCAGATACGCAGTATTTT. The genes are TRBV4-1 and TRBJ2-3, with a tentative D call TRBD2 (5 bases). CDR3 length: 14 amino acids. With 1 base removed from V and 4 bases from J, the gap between germline ends came to 9 bases. Germline V gene data show CDR1 as MGHRA and CDR2 as YSYEKL.

The chain employs TRBV6-6 and TRBJ2-7; 10 bases align to TRBD2. The CDR3 covers 14 residues. The J segment lost 4 bases and the V segment lost 5 bases, leaving 5 bases of the junction unmatched. Germline values: CDR1 MNHNY, CDR2 SVGAGI (reference sequence). The CDR3 DNA follows: TGTGCCAGCAGTCGAGCGGGAGGGCAATACGAGCAGTACTTC. This sequence encodes CASSRAGGQYEQYF.